These T cell receptor beta chains were read from a single sample in a study of vaccination and CD4 T cells after COVID-19. TCRdb re-called the PCR reads through MiXCR, storing one row per CDR3 protein. The sample includes 21,000 or so distinct CDR3 sequences, roughly half of them seen just once. What these receptors recognize is not known. The sequencing input was CD4+ T cells from blood, cultured in vitro. The receptor source for this set is a human donor who had recovered from COVID-19. The CDR3 runs from the conserved cysteine through the conserved F or W. A D gene is named only where the DNA matches it firmly. Clone size is not always given. Where it is, it says once, few, many or a class for expanded clones.

clone size	D gene	J gene	V gene	CDR3 DNA	CDR3 protein
few	.	TRBJ1-1	TRBV2	TGTGCCATCCAAGGCGGGGTGTTAAGTGAAGCTTTCTTT	CAIQGGVLSEAFF
few	.	TRBJ1-1	TRBV20-1	TGCAGTGCTAGGGGGAACACTGAAGCTTTCTTT	CSARGNTEAFF
.	.	TRBJ2-5	TRBV20-1	TGCAGTGCTAGAAGGTCGGGTAGCGGAGAGACCCAGTACTTC	CSARRSGSGETQYF
few	.	TRBJ1-5	TRBV20-1	TGCAGTGCTACGGCGGGGAGCAATCAGCCCCAGCATTTT	CSATAGSNQPQHF
.	.	TRBJ1-2	TRBV6-1	TGTGCCAGCAATCCGGAGGGGAACTATGGCTACACCTTC	CASNPEGNYGYTF
.	.	TRBJ2-5	TRBV19	TGTGCCAGTAGTAGCCTGGAGCCTCGAGAGACCCAGTACTTC	CASSSLEPRETQYF
.	.	TRBJ1-2	TRBV7-8	TGTGCCAGCAGCCCGACATTCTCTGGGTGGTATGGCTACACCTTC	CASSPTFSGWYGYTF
.	.	TRBJ1-1	TRBV20-1	TGCAGTGCTAGAGATAGTAACACTGAAGCTTTCTTT	CSARDSNTEAFF
.	TRBD1	TRBJ2-7	TRBV6-2/TRBV6-3	TGTGCCAGCAGTTCCACAGGGGGTTTATGGTGGGAGCAGTACTTC	CASSSTGGLWWEQYF
.	.	TRBJ2-6	TRBV15	TGTGCCACCAGCAGAGATATCTCTGGGGCCAACGTCCTGACTTTC	CATSRDISGANVLTF
few	TRBD1	TRBJ1-5	TRBV20-1	TGCAGTGCTAGCCTAGACAGGGGATCGGGCAATCAGCCCCAGCATTTT	CSASLDRGSGNQPQHF
.	.	TRBJ2-3	TRBV20-1	TGCAGTGCTAAAACAGGGATAGATACGCAGTATTTT	CSAKTGIDTQYF
once	.	TRBJ1-1	TRBV5-1	TGCGCCAGCCAACCGACGGCCATGAACACTGAAGCTTTCTTT	CASQPTAMNTEAFF
.	.	TRBJ1-5	TRBV7-8	TGTGCCAGCAGCCCCCGTTCTATGCAGGATCAGCCCCAGCATTTT	CASSPRSMQDQPQHF
few	.	TRBJ1-6	TRBV7-9	TGTGCCAGCAGCCCCCGAGGGGTCAGGAATTCACCCCTCCACTTT	CASSPRGVRNSPLHF
.	TRBD1	TRBJ1-2	TRBV4-1	TGCGCCAGCAGCTTAGGGATAGGACAGGGAGTACCCGGCTACACCTTC	CASSLGIGQGVPGYTF
few	.	TRBJ1-5	TRBV28	TGTGCCAGCCGTTTTGAGGTGGGGTGGACAGATAGCAATCAGCCCCAGCATTTT	CASRFEVGWTDSNQPQHF
few	TRBD1	TRBJ2-7	TRBV6-4	TGTGCCAGCAGTGTTAGGACAGGCTTGGACTACGAGCAGTACTTC	CASSVRTGLDYEQYF
.	.	TRBJ1-2	TRBV2	TGTGCCAGCAAGAGAAGGGGAGGATTGTTCTATGGCTACACCTTC	CASKRRGGLFYGYTF
.	.	TRBJ1-2	TRBV19	TGTGCCAGTAACCAGGCCAACTATGGCTACACCTTC	CASNQANYGYTF
.	TRBD2	TRBJ2-2	TRBV2	TGTGCCAGCAGTGTAACTAGCGGGAACACCGGGGAGCTGTTTTTT	CASSVTSGNTGELFF
.	TRBD1	TRBJ2-4	TRBV27	TGTGCCAGCAGTTCCCCGGGACAGTTAGCCAAAAACATTCAGTACTTC	CASSSPGQLAKNIQYF
.	.	TRBJ2-1	TRBV20-1	TGCAGTGCTAGATCGGACATCAACTACAATGAGCAGTTCTTC	CSARSDINYNEQFF
.	.	TRBJ1-5	TRBV27	TGTGCCAGCAGTTTATCAGGGTACCGTCAGCCCCAGCATTTT	CASSLSGYRQPQHF